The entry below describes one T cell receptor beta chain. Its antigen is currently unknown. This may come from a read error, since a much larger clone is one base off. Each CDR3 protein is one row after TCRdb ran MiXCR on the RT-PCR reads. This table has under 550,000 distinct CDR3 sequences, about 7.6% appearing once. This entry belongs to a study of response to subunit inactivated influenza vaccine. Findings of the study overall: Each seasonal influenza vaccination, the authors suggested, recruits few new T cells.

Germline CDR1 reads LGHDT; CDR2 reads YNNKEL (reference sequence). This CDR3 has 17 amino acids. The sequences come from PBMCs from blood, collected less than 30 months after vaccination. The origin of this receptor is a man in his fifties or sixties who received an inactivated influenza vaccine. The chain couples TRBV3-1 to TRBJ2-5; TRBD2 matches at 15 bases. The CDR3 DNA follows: TGTGCCTGCAGCCCGGGACTAGCGGGAGGAGCGCAAGAGACCCAGTACTTC. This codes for CACSPGLAGGAQETQYF.